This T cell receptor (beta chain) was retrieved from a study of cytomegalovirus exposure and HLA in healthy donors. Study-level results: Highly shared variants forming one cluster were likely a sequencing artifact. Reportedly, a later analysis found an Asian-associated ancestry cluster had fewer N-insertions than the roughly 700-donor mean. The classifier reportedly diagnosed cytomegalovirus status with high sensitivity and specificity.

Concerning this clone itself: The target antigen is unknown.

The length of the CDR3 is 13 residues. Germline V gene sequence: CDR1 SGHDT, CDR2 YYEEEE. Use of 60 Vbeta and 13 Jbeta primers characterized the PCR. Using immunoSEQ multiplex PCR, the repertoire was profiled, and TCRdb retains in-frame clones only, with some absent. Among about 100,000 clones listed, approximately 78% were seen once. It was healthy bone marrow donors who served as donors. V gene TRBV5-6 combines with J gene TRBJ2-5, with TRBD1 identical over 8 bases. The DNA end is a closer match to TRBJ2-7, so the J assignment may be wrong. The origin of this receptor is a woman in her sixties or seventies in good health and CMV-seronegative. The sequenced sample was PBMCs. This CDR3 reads CASSSPDRAEQYF. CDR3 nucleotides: TGTGCCAGCAGCTCCCCGGACAGGGCCGAGCAGTACTTC.